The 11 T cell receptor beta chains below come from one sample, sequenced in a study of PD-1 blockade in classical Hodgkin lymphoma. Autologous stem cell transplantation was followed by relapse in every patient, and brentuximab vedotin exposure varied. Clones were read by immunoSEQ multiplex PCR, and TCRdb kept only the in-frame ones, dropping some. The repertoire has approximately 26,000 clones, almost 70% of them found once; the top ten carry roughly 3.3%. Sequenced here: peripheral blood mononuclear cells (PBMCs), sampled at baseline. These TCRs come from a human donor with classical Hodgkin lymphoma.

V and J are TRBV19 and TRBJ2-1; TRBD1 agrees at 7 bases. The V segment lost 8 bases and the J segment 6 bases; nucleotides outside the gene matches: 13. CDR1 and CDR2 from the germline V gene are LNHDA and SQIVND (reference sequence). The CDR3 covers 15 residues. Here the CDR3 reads CASETMGTVSNEQFF. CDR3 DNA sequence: TGTGCCAGTGAAACGATGGGGACAGTATCCAATGAGCAGTTCTTC.

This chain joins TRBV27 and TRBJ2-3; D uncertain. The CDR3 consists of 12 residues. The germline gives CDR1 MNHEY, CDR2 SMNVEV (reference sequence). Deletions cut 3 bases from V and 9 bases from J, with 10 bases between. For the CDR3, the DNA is TGTGCCAGCAGTTTTACATCCGGCACGCAGTATTTT. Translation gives CASSFTSGTQYF.

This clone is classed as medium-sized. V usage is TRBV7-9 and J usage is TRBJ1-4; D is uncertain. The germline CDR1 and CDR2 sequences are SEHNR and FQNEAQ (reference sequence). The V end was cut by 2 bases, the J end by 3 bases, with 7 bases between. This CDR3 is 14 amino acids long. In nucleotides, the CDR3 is TGTGCCAGCAGCTTACCGTATCCTAATGAAAAACTGTTTTTT. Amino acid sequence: CASSLPYPNEKLFF. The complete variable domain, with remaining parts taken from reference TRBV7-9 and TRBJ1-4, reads DTGVSQNPRHKITKRGQNVTFRCDPISEHNRLYWYRQTLGQGPEFLTYFQNEAQLEKSRLLSDRFSAERPKGSFSTLEIQRTEQGDSAMYLCASSLPYPNEKLFFGSGTQLSVL.

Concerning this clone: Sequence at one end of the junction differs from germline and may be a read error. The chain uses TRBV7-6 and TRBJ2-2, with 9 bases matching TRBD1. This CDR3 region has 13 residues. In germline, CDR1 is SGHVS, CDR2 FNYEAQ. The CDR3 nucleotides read TGTGCCAGCAAATGGGACAGGGCCGGGAAGCTGTTTTTT. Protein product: CASKWDRAGKLFF.

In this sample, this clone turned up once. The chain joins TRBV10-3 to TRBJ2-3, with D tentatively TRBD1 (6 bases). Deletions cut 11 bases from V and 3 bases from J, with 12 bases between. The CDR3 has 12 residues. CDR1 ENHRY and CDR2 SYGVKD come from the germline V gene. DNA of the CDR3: TGTGCCTCGGGGCAGGGGACAGATACGCAGTATTTT. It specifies CASGQGTDTQYF.

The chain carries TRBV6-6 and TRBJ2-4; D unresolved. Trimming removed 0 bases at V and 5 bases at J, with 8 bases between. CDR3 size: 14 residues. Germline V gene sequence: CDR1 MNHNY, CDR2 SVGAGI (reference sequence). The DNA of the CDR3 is TGTGCCAGCAGTTACTCGAAAACCCAAAACATTCAGTACTTC. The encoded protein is CASSYSKTQNIQYF.

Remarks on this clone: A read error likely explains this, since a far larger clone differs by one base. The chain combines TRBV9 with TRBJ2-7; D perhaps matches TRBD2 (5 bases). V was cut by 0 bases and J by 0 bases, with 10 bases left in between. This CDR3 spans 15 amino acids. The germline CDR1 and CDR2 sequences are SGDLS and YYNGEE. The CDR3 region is CASSVAGKHSYEQYF. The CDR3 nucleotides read TGTGCCAGCAGCGTAGCGGGGAAACACTCCTACGAGCAGTACTTC.

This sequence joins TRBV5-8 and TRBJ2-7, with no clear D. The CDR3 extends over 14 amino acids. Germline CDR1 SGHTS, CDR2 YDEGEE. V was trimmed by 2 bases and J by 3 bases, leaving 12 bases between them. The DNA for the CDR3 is TGTGCCAGCAGCTTTGTTCACAGTAGCTACGAGCAGTACTTC. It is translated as CASSFVHSSYEQYF. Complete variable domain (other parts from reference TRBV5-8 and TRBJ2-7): EAGVTQSPTHLIKTRGQQATLRCSPISGHTSVYWYQQALGLGLQFLLWYDEGEERNRGNFPPRFSGRQFPNYSSELNVNALELEDSALYLCASSFVHSSYEQYFGPGTRLTVT.

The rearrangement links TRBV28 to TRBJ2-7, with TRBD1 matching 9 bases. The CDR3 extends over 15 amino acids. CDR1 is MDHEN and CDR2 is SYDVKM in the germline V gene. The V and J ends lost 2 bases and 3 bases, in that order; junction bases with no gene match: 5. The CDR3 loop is CASSLEQGASYEQYF. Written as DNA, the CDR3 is TGTGCCAGCAGTTTAGAACAGGGGGCAAGCTACGAGCAGTACTTC.

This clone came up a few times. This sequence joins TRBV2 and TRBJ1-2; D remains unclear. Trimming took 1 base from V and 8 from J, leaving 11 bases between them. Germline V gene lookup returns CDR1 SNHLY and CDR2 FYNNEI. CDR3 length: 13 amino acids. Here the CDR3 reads CASSEGTLYGYTF. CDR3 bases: TGTGCCAGCAGTGAAGGGACCCTATACGGCTACACCTTC.

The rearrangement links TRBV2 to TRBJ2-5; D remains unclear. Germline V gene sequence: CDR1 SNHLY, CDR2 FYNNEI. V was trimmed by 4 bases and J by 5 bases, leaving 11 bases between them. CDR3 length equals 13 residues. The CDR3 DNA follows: TGTGCCAGCAGTGGCCCGGGTACGGAGACCCAGTACTTC. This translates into CASSGPGTETQYF.